Below are 11 T cell receptor beta chains sequenced from a single sample in a study of beta chain features in type 1 diabetes. Every bit of the isolated RNA underwent reverse transcription, so sequencing read expressed TCRB transcripts. Sequencing was performed with immunoSEQ multiplex PCR; in TCRdb, only in-frame clones are kept and a portion is missing. The data hold about 150,000 clones, with around 10% observed a single time. The sequenced material came from central memory CD4+ T cells from blood. Receptors were obtained from a young man in good health.

This clone was recorded a few times. Other DNA variants within this sample encode the same CDR3. This chain joins TRBV5-1 and TRBJ2-1; 7 nucleotides align to TRBD1. CDR1 and CDR2 from the germline V gene are SGHRS and YFSETQ. The CDR3 sequence is 14 residues long. With V trimmed by 4 bases and J by 3 bases, 4 bases remained unmatched. The CDR3 DNA reads TGCGCCAGCAGCCAGGGACAGAGCTACAATGAGCAGTTCTTC. Amino acids: CASSQGQSYNEQFF.

The table lists this clone with many counts. The J gene is TRBJ2-3, the V gene TRBV4-2; the match to TRBD2 covers 7 bases. V lost 0 bases to trimming and J lost 4 bases; unmatched junction nucleotides: 4. The CDR3 runs to 15 residues. CDR1 LGHNA and CDR2 YNFKEQ come from the germline V gene. In DNA form, the CDR3 reads TGTGCCAGCAGCCAAGATTTGGGGGGGGCAGATACGCAGTATTTT. Its translation is CASSQDLGGADTQYF.

The table lists this clone with a few counts. V usage is TRBV9 and J usage is TRBJ1-6; 9 bases fit TRBD1. The CDR3 is 16 amino acids. J gave up 11 bases and V 0 bases, and 9 bases lay outside the gene matches. Germline V gives CDR1 SGDLS, CDR2 YYNGEE. The CDR3 nucleotides are TGTGCCAGCAGCGTAGATGTGGGACAGGGCGGACCACCCCTCCACTTT. It specifies CASSVDVGQGGPPLHF.

This clone was recorded a few times. V gene TRBV11-2 combines with J gene TRBJ2-5; 8 bases align to TRBD1. CDR1 SGHAT and CDR2 FQNNGV come from the germline V gene. The ends lost 5 bases at V and 5 bases at J; junction bases unmatched: 10. CDR3 size: 15 residues. This CDR3 is CASSQRTGMVETQYF. DNA of the CDR3: TGTGCCAGCAGCCAGCGGACAGGGATGGTCGAGACCCAGTACTTC. Using reference TRBV11-2 and TRBJ2-5 for the parts outside the CDR3, the full variable domain is EAGVAQSPRYKIIEKRQSVAFWCNPISGHATLYWYQQILGQGPKLLIQFQNNGVVDDSQLPKDRFSAERLKGVDSTLKIQPAKLEDSAVYLCASSQRTGMVETQYFGPGTRLLVL.

This clone was seen a single time. The chain uses TRBV5-1 and TRBJ1-2, with TRBD1 matching 7 bases. V lost 6 bases and J lost 4; bases outside the gene matches: 6. Germline CDR1 and CDR2: SGHRS and YFSETQ. The CDR3 runs to 13 residues. The CDR3 protein is CASTEGTAYGYTF. The CDR3, as DNA: TGCGCCAGCACTGAGGGGACAGCCTATGGCTACACCTTC.

The genes are TRBV5-1 and TRBJ2-7, with no clear D. V was pared by 2 bases and J by 6 bases, with 6 bases between. Germline CDR1 and CDR2: SGHRS and YFSETQ. The CDR3 sequence is 11 residues long. The CDR3 DNA sequence: TGCGCCAGCAGCTTTGGCCGCGAGCAGTACTTC. It codes for CASSFGREQYF.

This sequence joins TRBV2 and TRBJ2-3; no clear D. This CDR3 region has 13 residues. V was clipped by 2 bases and J by 5 bases, with 8 bases between them. The germline V gene encodes CDR1 SNHLY and CDR2 FYNNEI. CDR3 residues: CASSEPPGDTQYF. The CDR3 region has the DNA TGTGCCAGCAGTGAACCCCCTGGAGATACGCAGTATTTT.

This clone was picked up a small number of times. The chain's CDR3 is CASSYDRFQETQYF. The CDR3 nucleotides are TGTGCCAGCAGTTACGACCGGTTTCAAGAGACCCAGTACTTC. The chain couples TRBV2 to TRBJ2-5; D not certain. Trimming stripped 5 bases from V and 2 bases from J, with 12 bases between. Per germline, CDR1 SNHLY and CDR2 FYNNEI. The CDR3 is 14 amino acids.

This clone occurred a few times. The V call is TRBV5-1, the J call TRBJ2-7; D may be TRBD2 (6 bases). V shed 7 bases and J shed 1 base, with 12 bases lying between them. Germline CDR1 SGHRS, CDR2 YFSETQ. The CDR3 spans 13 residues. The CDR3 protein is CASGSAGSYEQYF. The CDR3 nucleotides are TGCGCCAGCGGCTCGGCGGGGTCCTACGAGCAGTACTTC.

The chain uses TRBV11-3 and TRBJ2-1; TRBD2 matches at 12 bases. Trimming cost V 5 bases and J 5 bases; bases outside gene matches: 4. Germline-derived CDR1 and CDR2 are SGHNT and YENEEA. The CDR3 is made up of 15 amino acids. CDR3 region: CASSRLAGGHNEQFF. The CDR3 DNA sequence: TGTGCCAGCAGCCGTCTAGCGGGGGGGCACAATGAGCAGTTCTTC.

This clone was seen once. The chain links TRBV29-1 to TRBJ1-1; TRBD1 aligns across 8 bases. This CDR3 region has 13 residues. Germline lookup yields CDR1 SQVTM and CDR2 ANQGSEA. After removal of 7 bases from V and 4 bases from J, the junction contained 8 bases not matched to a gene. CDR3 DNA: TGCAGCGGCTGGATAGACAGGGGCACTGAAGCTTTCTTT. This gives the protein CSGWIDRGTEAFF.